This TCR beta chain was retrieved from a study of shared clonotypes between healthy human individuals. General observations from the study: Sampling used blood alone; tissue repertoires probably differ. Generation probability values for non-shared clonotypes were lower than those for clonotypes shared by all four donors.

The CDR3 contains 16 residues. Germline V CDR1 and CDR2: SGHTS, YDEGEE. Trimming took 0 bases from V and 0 from J, leaving 10 bases between them. Note on this clone: Antigen: not known.

CD45RO-negative, CCR7-selected cells formed the naive CD8 fraction, which excluded terminally differentiated effector memory CD45RA+ cells. It was approximately 0.2 ug DNA, 31,000 or so T cell genomes, that sorted-subset replicate PCRs used. Sequencing was performed with immunoSEQ multiplex PCR; in TCRdb, only in-frame clones are kept and a portion is missing. The table records roughly 650,000 clones, approximately 96% of them present only once. This chain uses TRBV5-8 with TRBJ1-3; maybe TRBD1 (5 bases). Sequencing was done on a sample of naive CD8+ T cells sorted from blood. The TCR sequence derives from a woman under 40 in good health. The DNA for the CDR3 is TGTGCCAGCAGCTTGGGTCAGGGACGCTCTGGAAACACCATATATTTT. Translation: CASSLGQGRSGNTIYF.